Listed below are T cell receptor beta chains from one sample, sequenced in a study of T cell responses to AZD1222 COVID-19 vaccine. Libraries were prepared by immunoSEQ multiplex PCR; TCRdb keeps only in-frame clonotypes and omits some of them. This sample has about 120,000 clones, with 80% to 90% found just once. The source material was peripheral blood, sampled on day 0 of AZD1222 vaccination. These receptors came from an adult in good health. CDR3s include the opening cysteine and the closing phenylalanine or tryptophan. The D gene is left open where the match is weak. Rows give clone size only sometimes, using once, few, many, or a class for an expanded clone.

CDR3 protein: CASTGRNQPQHF
CDR3 DNA: TGTGCCAGCACGGGTCGCAATCAGCCCCAGCATTTT
clone size: -
J gene: TRBJ1-5
V gene: TRBV6-5
D gene: -

CDR3 protein: CASSHLHGNQPQHF
CDR3 DNA: TGTGCCAGTAGTCACCTCCATGGGAATCAGCCCCAGCATTTT
clone size: -
J gene: TRBJ1-5
V gene: TRBV19
D gene: -

CDR3 protein: CASSLGTSGIQYF
CDR3 DNA: TGCGCCAGCAGCTTGGGGACTAGCGGGATACAGTACTTC
clone size: -
J gene: TRBJ2-7
V gene: TRBV5-1
D gene: TRBD2

CDR3 protein: CASSPSGTNEKLFF
CDR3 DNA: TGTGCCAGCTCACCCTCGGGGACTAATGAAAAACTGTTTTTT
clone size: -
J gene: TRBJ1-4
V gene: TRBV18
D gene: -

CDR3 protein: CASSLAAGGPNTHYEQFF
CDR3 DNA: TGTGCCAGTAGTCTCGCGGCGGGAGGGCCGAACACACACTATGAGCAGTTCTTC
clone size: -
J gene: TRBJ2-1
V gene: TRBV19
D gene: TRBD2

CDR3 protein: CASSLGTMGGELFF
CDR3 DNA: TGTGCCAGCAGCTTAGGGACAATGGGCGGGGAGCTGTTTTTT
clone size: -
J gene: TRBJ2-2
V gene: TRBV11-2
D gene: -

CDR3 protein: CATGTDTQYF
CDR3 DNA: TGTGCCACAGGGACAGATACGCAGTATTTT
clone size: -
J gene: TRBJ2-3
V gene: TRBV28
D gene: -

CDR3 protein: CASSLTSHLVLDEQFF
CDR3 DNA: TGTGCCAGCAGTCTGACTAGTCACTTGGTATTGGATGAGCAGTTCTTC
clone size: -
J gene: TRBJ2-1
V gene: TRBV6-2/TRBV6-3
D gene: -

CDR3 protein: CASSLGDNQPQHF
CDR3 DNA: TGCGCCAGCAGCTTAGGGGACAATCAGCCCCAGCATTTT
clone size: -
J gene: TRBJ1-5
V gene: TRBV5-1
D gene: -

CDR3 protein: CASRGTANTEAFF
CDR3 DNA: TGTGCCAGCAGGGGGACAGCGAACACTGAAGCTTTCTTT
clone size: -
J gene: TRBJ1-1
V gene: TRBV6-5
D gene: TRBD1

CDR3 protein: CASSLASAAEQFF
CDR3 DNA: TGTGCCAGCAGCTTAGCTTCTGCGGCTGAGCAGTTCTTC
clone size: many
J gene: TRBJ2-1
V gene: TRBV7-9
D gene: -

CDR3 protein: CASSLAGVTDTQYF
CDR3 DNA: TGTGCCAGCAGTTTAGCGGGAGTCACAGATACGCAGTATTTT
clone size: -
J gene: TRBJ2-3
V gene: TRBV28
D gene: TRBD2

CDR3 protein: CSASTGTSGTGELFF
CDR3 DNA: TGCAGTGCTAGTACCGGGACTAGCGGGACCGGGGAGCTGTTTTTT
clone size: -
J gene: TRBJ2-2
V gene: TRBV20-1
D gene: TRBD2

CDR3 protein: CASTPREGGAKTQYF
CDR3 DNA: TGTGCCAGCACTCCCAGGGAAGGGGGTGCGAAGACCCAGTACTTC
clone size: -
J gene: TRBJ2-5
V gene: TRBV2
D gene: -

CDR3 protein: CASSSLHRGPSLAGNTIYF
CDR3 DNA: TGTGCCAGCAGTTCTCTACACAGGGGGCCATCCCTAGCTGGAAACACCATATATTTT
clone size: -
J gene: TRBJ1-3
V gene: TRBV11-2
D gene: TRBD1

CDR3 protein: CASSAAGTGDSLSGYTF
CDR3 DNA: TGTGCCAGCTCAGCTGCCGGGACAGGGGATTCTCTAAGTGGCTACACCTTC
clone size: -
J gene: TRBJ1-2
V gene: TRBV18
D gene: TRBD1

CDR3 protein: CASSLVGTDSNQPQHF
CDR3 DNA: TGTGCCAGCAGTTTAGTCGGGACGGACAGCAATCAGCCCCAGCATTTT
clone size: -
J gene: TRBJ1-5
V gene: TRBV7-2
D gene: -

CDR3 protein: CASSLPGEGYTF
CDR3 DNA: TGCGCCAGCAGCTTGCCAGGGGAAGGCTACACCTTC
clone size: -
J gene: TRBJ1-2
V gene: TRBV5-1
D gene: -

CDR3 protein: CASSQPGQGNEKLFF
CDR3 DNA: TGTGCCAGCAGCCAACCGGGACAGGGAAACGAAAAACTGTTTTTT
clone size: -
J gene: TRBJ1-4
V gene: TRBV4-2
D gene: TRBD1

CDR3 protein: CSAGTGGAGGELFF
CDR3 DNA: TGCAGCGCCGGGACAGGGGGCGCCGGTGGGGAGCTGTTTTTT
clone size: -
J gene: TRBJ2-2
V gene: TRBV29-1
D gene: TRBD1

CDR3 protein: CASSLDIGTEAFF
CDR3 DNA: TGTGCCAGCAGCTTAGATATTGGCACTGAAGCTTTCTTT
clone size: -
J gene: TRBJ1-1
V gene: TRBV7-3
D gene: -

CDR3 protein: CASSEGRVQPQHF
CDR3 DNA: TGTGCCAGCAGTGAAGGACGCGTCCAGCCCCAGCATTTT
clone size: -
J gene: TRBJ1-5
V gene: TRBV6-1
D gene: -

CDR3 protein: CATRKGNRVNTEAFF
CDR3 DNA: TGTGCCACCCGTAAAGGAAACAGAGTGAACACTGAAGCTTTCTTT
clone size: -
J gene: TRBJ1-1
V gene: TRBV15
D gene: -

CDR3 protein: CASSFGQAISGNTIYF
CDR3 DNA: TGCGCCAGCAGCTTCGGACAGGCGATCTCTGGAAACACCATATATTTT
clone size: -
J gene: TRBJ1-3
V gene: TRBV5-1
D gene: TRBD1

CDR3 protein: CASSQNRGDEQFF
CDR3 DNA: TGTGCCAGCAGCCAAAATCGGGGCGATGAGCAGTTCTTC
clone size: -
J gene: TRBJ2-1
V gene: TRBV14
D gene: -

CDR3 protein: CASSRSYREQLEQYF
CDR3 DNA: TGTGCCAGCAGTCGATCATACCGGGAACAGCTGGAGCAGTACTTC
clone size: -
J gene: TRBJ2-7
V gene: TRBV6-6
D gene: -

CDR3 protein: CAWTRTGGTGANVLTF
CDR3 DNA: TGTGCCTGGACTAGGACTGGCGGGACTGGGGCCAACGTCCTGACTTTC
clone size: -
J gene: TRBJ2-6
V gene: TRBV30
D gene: -

CDR3 protein: CASWRKRDNNEQFF
CDR3 DNA: TGTGCCAGCTGGAGGAAGCGGGACAACAATGAGCAGTTCTTC
clone size: -
J gene: TRBJ2-1
V gene: TRBV27
D gene: -

CDR3 protein: CASRRIPPDSYSTDTQYF
CDR3 DNA: TGCGCCAGCAGAAGGATTCCCCCCGACAGTTATAGCACAGATACGCAGTATTTT
clone size: few
J gene: TRBJ2-3
V gene: TRBV4-1
D gene: -

CDR3 protein: CASSTWDNSFSGNTIYF
CDR3 DNA: TGTGCCAGCAGTACCTGGGACAATAGCTTCTCTGGAAACACCATATATTTT
clone size: -
J gene: TRBJ1-3
V gene: TRBV28
D gene: -

CDR3 protein: CASSAQGSDYGYTF
CDR3 DNA: TGTGCCAGTAGTGCTCAGGGTTCTGACTATGGCTACACCTTC
clone size: -
J gene: TRBJ1-2
V gene: TRBV19
D gene: -

CDR3 protein: CSVVRGSTYEQYF
CDR3 DNA: TGCAGCGTTGTAAGGGGGTCAACCTACGAGCAGTACTTC
clone size: -
J gene: TRBJ2-7
V gene: TRBV29-1
D gene: -

CDR3 protein: CASSTGSGRGNQPQHF
CDR3 DNA: TGTGCCAGCAGCACCGGGTCGGGCAGGGGTAATCAGCCCCAGCATTTT
clone size: many
J gene: TRBJ1-5
V gene: TRBV27
D gene: -

CDR3 protein: CATSRGLDRTGELFF
CDR3 DNA: TGTGCCACCAGCAGAGGACTCGACCGAACCGGGGAGCTGTTTTTT
clone size: -
J gene: TRBJ2-2
V gene: TRBV15
D gene: -

CDR3 protein: CASSMGQGAGTGELFF
CDR3 DNA: TGTGCCAGTAGTATGGGACAGGGGGCAGGCACCGGGGAGCTGTTTTTT
clone size: -
J gene: TRBJ2-2
V gene: TRBV19
D gene: TRBD1

CDR3 protein: CASSGGSEVEAFF
CDR3 DNA: TGTGCCAGCAGTGGGGGTTCTGAGGTTGAAGCTTTCTTT
clone size: once
J gene: TRBJ1-1
V gene: TRBV28
D gene: -

CDR3 protein: CASTQGGAQNTEAFF
CDR3 DNA: TGTGCCAGCACCCAAGGAGGGGCGCAGAACACTGAAGCTTTCTTT
clone size: -
J gene: TRBJ1-1
V gene: TRBV28
D gene: -

CDR3 protein: CASSPNPGTGAPYEQYF
CDR3 DNA: TGTGCCAGCAGCCCGAACCCCGGGACAGGGGCACCCTACGAGCAGTACTTC
clone size: -
J gene: TRBJ2-7
V gene: TRBV4-2
D gene: TRBD1

CDR3 protein: CASKKDRVLEKLFF
CDR3 DNA: TGTGCCAGCAAGAAGGACAGGGTTCTCGAAAAACTGTTTTTT
clone size: -
J gene: TRBJ1-4
V gene: TRBV6-5
D gene: TRBD1

CDR3 protein: CASSILTGTPQETQYF
CDR3 DNA: TGTGCCAGCAGCATACTAACCGGGACACCCCAAGAGACCCAGTACTTC
clone size: -
J gene: TRBJ2-5
V gene: TRBV5-6
D gene: -

CDR3 protein: CASSLSGRGTDTQYF
CDR3 DNA: TGTGCCAGCAGTTTAAGTGGGAGGGGCACAGATACGCAGTATTTT
clone size: -
J gene: TRBJ2-3
V gene: TRBV28
D gene: TRBD2

CDR3 protein: CASSVAENTEAFF
CDR3 DNA: TGTGCCAGCAGTGTCGCGGAGAACACTGAAGCTTTCTTT
clone size: -
J gene: TRBJ1-1
V gene: TRBV2
D gene: -